This T cell receptor (beta chain) was captured in a study of control samples from healthy donors and cancer patients. Germline CDR1 is SGHRS and CDR2 is YFSETQ. V was pared by 0 bases and J by 8 bases, with 14 bases between. The CDR3 covers 14 residues. Using immunoSEQ multiplex PCR, the repertoire was profiled, and TCRdb retains in-frame clones only, with some absent. The sample shows some 220,000 clones, around 94% of them seen only once. The sequence came from a man in his forties or fifties in good health. The specimen sequenced was blood. This chain uses TRBV5-1 with TRBJ1-2; D is possibly TRBD1 (5 bases). CDR3 in amino acids: CASSLGDLPGGYTF. As DNA, the CDR3 is TGCGCCAGCAGCTTGGGGGACCTCCCTGGCGGCTACACCTTC.